Listed here are 9 T cell receptor beta chains from one sample, sequenced in a study of T cell repertoires in cytomegalovirus infection. TCRdb reanalysed the reads using MiXCR and keeps one entry per CDR3 protein. The sample has 70,000 to 75,000 distinct CDR3 sequences, about 4% seen once; the top ten hold 22%. Sequenced material: PBMCs. All receptors come from a human donor in good health (CMV status not recorded). Some clones in this sample may be carry-over from other donors' samples.

This clonotype was found many times. The chain employs TRBV11-2 and TRBJ1-2, with TRBD1 matching over 7 bases. The V gene's germline CDR1 is SGHAT and CDR2 FQNNGV. This CDR3 is 14 amino acids long. The V gene end was trimmed by 7 bases and the J gene end by 4 bases; junction bases not matched to a gene: 9. The CDR3 DNA sequence: TGTGCCAGCACGCAGACAGGGATCGGCTATGGCTACACCTTC. Translated, it gives CASTQTGIGYGYTF.

In its sample, this clonotype was seen many times. V usage is TRBV7-2 and J usage is TRBJ1-4; D uncertain. Germline CDR1 reads SGHTA; CDR2 reads FQGNSA. V dropped 6 bases and J dropped 8 bases, with 16 bases sitting between them. The CDR3 sequence is 14 residues long. In DNA form, the CDR3 reads TGTGCCAGCAGTCGTGGGAACCTGGGAGAAAAACTGTTTTTT. Encoded protein: CASSRGNLGEKLFF.

This clonotype appeared many times. This sequence joins TRBV6-2 or TRBV6-3 and TRBJ2-7; D gene unclear. Deletions cut 5 bases from V and 2 bases from J, with 7 bases between. The CDR3 runs to 12 residues. Germline assignment: CDR1 MNHEY and CDR2 SVGEGT. CDR3 sequence (DNA): TGTGCCAGCAGTCAGACACCCTACGAGCAGTACTTC. Translating it yields CASSQTPYEQYF.

This clonotype was seen repeatedly, ten times or more. J is TRBJ1-2 and V is TRBV19; 7 bases fit TRBD1. The CDR3 consists of 15 residues. V lost 6 bases and J lost 2; bases outside the gene matches: 9. Germline V gene data show CDR1 as LNHDA and CDR2 as SQIVND (reference sequence). CDR3 protein: CASSGQGGLNYGYTF. The CDR3 DNA follows: TGTGCCAGTAGCGGTCAGGGGGGACTGAACTATGGCTACACCTTC.

The chain has TRBV6-1 and TRBJ2-3; D is ambiguous. Trimming removed 4 bases from V and 1 base from J, with 9 bases in between. Per germline, CDR1 MNHNS and CDR2 SASEGT. CDR3 length: 14 amino acids. DNA of the CDR3: TGTGCCAGCAGTGCCCGGTACGGCACAGATACGCAGTATTTT. Its protein product is CASSARYGTDTQYF.

The rearrangement uses TRBV15 and TRBJ1-4; 7 bases match TRBD1. V trimming: 2 bases; J trimming: 5 bases; junction bases outside the gene matches: 8. CDR3 length: 16 amino acids. Per the germline V gene, CDR1 is LNHNV and CDR2 is YYDKDF (reference sequence). Written as DNA, the CDR3 is TGTGCCACCAGCAGAAAAACCGGGACAGCAAATGAAAAACTGTTTTTT. Amino acids: CATSRKTGTANEKLFF.

This clonotype was picked up many times. The rearrangement joins TRBV5-1 to TRBJ2-4; 10 bases are shared with TRBD1. Germline CDR1 SGHRS, CDR2 YFSETQ. CDR3 size: 15 residues. The ends lost 4 bases at V and 6 bases at J; junction bases unmatched: 7. The CDR3 loop reads CASSPRQGAVNIQYF. Written as DNA, the CDR3 is TGCGCCAGCAGCCCGAGACAGGGGGCCGTAAACATTCAGTACTTC.

At least ten counts were recorded for this clonotype. The rearrangement uses TRBV7-3 and TRBJ2-5; 7 nucleotides line up with TRBD2. The CDR3 runs to 13 residues. In germline, CDR1 is SGHTA, CDR2 FQGTGA. Losses at the gene ends were 5 bases for V and 2 bases for J; bases not matched to a gene: 2. CDR3 coding DNA: TGTGCCAGCAGCCGGGGGGTACAAGAGACCCAGTACTTC. Its protein product is CASSRGVQETQYF.

This clonotype came up many times. The V call is TRBV11-3, the J call TRBJ2-5; D call uncertain. The CDR3 sequence is 12 residues long. Trimming removed 6 bases from V and 5 bases from J, with 10 bases in between. Germline assignment: CDR1 SGHNT and CDR2 YENEEA. CDR3 in amino acids: CASSRRWETQYF. The CDR3 DNA follows: TGTGCCAGCAGTCGGAGATGGGAGACCCAGTACTTC.